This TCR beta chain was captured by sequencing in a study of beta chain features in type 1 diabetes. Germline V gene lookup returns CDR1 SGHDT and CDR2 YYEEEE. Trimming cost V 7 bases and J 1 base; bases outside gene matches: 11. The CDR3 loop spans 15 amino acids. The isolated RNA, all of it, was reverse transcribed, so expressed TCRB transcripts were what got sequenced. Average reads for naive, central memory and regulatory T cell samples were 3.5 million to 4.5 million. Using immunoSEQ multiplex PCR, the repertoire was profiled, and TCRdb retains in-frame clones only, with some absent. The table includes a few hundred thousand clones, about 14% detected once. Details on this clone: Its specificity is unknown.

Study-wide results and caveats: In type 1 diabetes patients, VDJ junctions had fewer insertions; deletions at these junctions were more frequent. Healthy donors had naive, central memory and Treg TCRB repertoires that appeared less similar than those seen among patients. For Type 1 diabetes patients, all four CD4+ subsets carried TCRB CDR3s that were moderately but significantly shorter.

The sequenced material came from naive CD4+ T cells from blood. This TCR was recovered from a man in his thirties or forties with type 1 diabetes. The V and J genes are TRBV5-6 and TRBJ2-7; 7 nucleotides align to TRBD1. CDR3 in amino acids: CASSGGPGPSYEQYF. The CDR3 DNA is TGTGCCAGCTCAGGGGGACCAGGACCGTCCTACGAGCAGTACTTC.